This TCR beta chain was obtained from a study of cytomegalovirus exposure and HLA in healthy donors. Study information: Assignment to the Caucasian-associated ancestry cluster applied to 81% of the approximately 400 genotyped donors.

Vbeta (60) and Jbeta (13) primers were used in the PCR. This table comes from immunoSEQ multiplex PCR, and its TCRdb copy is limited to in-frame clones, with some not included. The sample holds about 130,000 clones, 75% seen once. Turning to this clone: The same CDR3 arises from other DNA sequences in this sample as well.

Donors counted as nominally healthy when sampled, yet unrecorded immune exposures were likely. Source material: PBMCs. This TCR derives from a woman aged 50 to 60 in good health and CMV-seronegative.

CDR3: CAWDVGGRGTDTQYF. In DNA, the CDR3 is TGTGCCTGGGACGTAGGGGGTCGCGGCACAGATACGCAGTATTTT. The chain links TRBV30 to TRBJ2-3; a possible D gene is TRBD1 (6 bases). CDR1 is GTSNPN, CDR2 SVGIG, per germline (reference sequence). This CDR3 is built from 15 residues. Trimming stripped 5 bases from V and 1 base from J, with 16 bases between.